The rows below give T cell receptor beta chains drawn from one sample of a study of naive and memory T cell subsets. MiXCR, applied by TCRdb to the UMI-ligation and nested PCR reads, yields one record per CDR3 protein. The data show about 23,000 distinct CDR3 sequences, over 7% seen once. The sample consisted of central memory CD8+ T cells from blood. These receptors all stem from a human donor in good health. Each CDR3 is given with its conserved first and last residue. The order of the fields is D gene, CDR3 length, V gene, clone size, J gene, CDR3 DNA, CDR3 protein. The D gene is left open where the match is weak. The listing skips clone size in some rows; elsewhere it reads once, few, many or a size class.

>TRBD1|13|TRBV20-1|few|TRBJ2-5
TGCAGTGCTATGACAGGGCTGAGGGAGACCCAGTACTTC
CSAMTGLRETQYF
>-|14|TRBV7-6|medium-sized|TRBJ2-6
TGTGCCAGCAGCTTAGTAACTGGGGCCAACGTCCTGACTTTC
CASSLVTGANVLTF
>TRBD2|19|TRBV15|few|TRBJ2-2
TGTGCCACCAGCAGAGGCGTGGCGGGAGGGCAACTGAACACCGGGGAGCTGTTTTTT
CATSRGVAGGQLNTGELFF
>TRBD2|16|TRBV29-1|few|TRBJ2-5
TGCAGCGTTGAAGCCGGGGGGAAGCGGGCACGGGTGACCCAGTACTTC
CSVEAGGKRARVTQYF
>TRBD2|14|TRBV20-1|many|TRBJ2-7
TGCAGTGCTAGTTACGAGACTAGCGATGTCGAGCAGTACTTC
CSASYETSDVEQYF
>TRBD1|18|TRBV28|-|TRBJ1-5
TGTGCCAGCAGTTTCCCCGGCTGGGACAGGGATGCCCCTCGGCCCCAGCATTTT
CASSFPGWDRDAPRPQHF
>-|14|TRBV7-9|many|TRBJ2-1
TGTGCCAGCAGCTTAGGGGGCTCCTACAATGAGCAGTTCTTC
CASSLGGSYNEQFF
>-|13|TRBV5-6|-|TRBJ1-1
TGTGCCAGCAGCTTATGGACCGCGGCGAAAGCTTTCTTT
CASSLWTAAKAFF
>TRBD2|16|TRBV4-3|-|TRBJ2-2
TGCGCCAGCAGCCAAAGCCTAGCGGGGGCCACCGGGGAGCTGTTTTTT
CASSQSLAGATGELFF
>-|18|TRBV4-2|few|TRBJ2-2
TGTGCCAGCAGCCAAGGTCAATTGGAGACAGAGAACACCGGGGAGCTGTTTTTT
CASSQGQLETENTGELFF